This is a list of T cell receptor beta chains from one sample in a study of blood T cell repertoires in COVID-19. Sequencing was performed with immunoSEQ multiplex PCR; in TCRdb, only in-frame clones are kept and a portion is missing. The table includes under 250,000 clones, about nine tenths detected once. The sample was peripheral blood. These receptors came from an older woman with acute or convalescent COVID-19. Both conserved end residues are part of each CDR3. A D gene is named only where the DNA matches it firmly. Size is omitted from some rows. Given values are once, few, many or a class for expanded clones.

D gene,clone size,J gene,V gene,CDR3 protein,CDR3 DNA
-,-,TRBJ1-1,TRBV5-6,CASSSRGNTEAFF,TGTGCCAGCAGCTCTAGAGGGAACACTGAAGCTTTCTTT
TRBD1,-,TRBJ1-2,TRBV9,CASSAATGVGGYTF,TGTGCCAGCAGCGCAGCAACAGGGGTAGGTGGCTACACCTTC
TRBD2,-,TRBJ2-1,TRBV5-1,CASSLTGLAGKQFF,TGCGCCAGCAGCTTAACTGGACTAGCGGGAAAGCAGTTCTTC
-,-,TRBJ2-2,TRBV4-1,CASSQRGQNTGELFF,TGCGCCAGCAGCCAAAGGGGACAGAACACCGGGGAGCTGTTTTTT
TRBD1,-,TRBJ1-3,TRBV6-5,CASSYSRTGEGNTIYF,TGTGCCAGCAGTTACTCCCGGACAGGGGAAGGAAACACCATATATTTT
-,-,TRBJ1-6,TRBV14,CASSQETGSSPLHF,TGTGCCAGCAGCCAAGAGACAGGTAGTTCACCCCTCCACTTT
-,-,TRBJ1-2,TRBV30,CAWSSNQGDYTF,TGTGCCTGGAGCTCCAACCAGGGCGACTACACCTTC
TRBD2,few,TRBJ2-7,TRBV2,CASNLGLAGASEQYF,TGTGCCAGCAACCTTGGACTAGCGGGAGCGTCGGAGCAGTACTTC
TRBD2,-,TRBJ2-1,TRBV30,CALLGREIDLSYNEQFF,TGTGCGCTACTGGGGCGGGAGATTGATTTATCCTACAATGAGCAGTTCTTC
TRBD1,-,TRBJ1-2,TRBV19,CASSKAHGTGIYGYTF,TGTGCCAGTAGTAAAGCCCACGGGACAGGGATCTATGGCTACACCTTC
-,-,TRBJ1-1,TRBV28,CASSLRRQVNTEAFF,TGTGCCAGCAGCCTGAGAAGACAGGTAAACACTGAAGCTTTCTTT
-,-,TRBJ2-7,TRBV30,CAWNGRAYEQYF,TGTGCCTGGAACGGCAGGGCCTACGAGCAGTACTTC
TRBD1,once,TRBJ2-7,TRBV7-6,CASSLPRTGLDEQYF,TGTGCCAGCAGCCTTCCTAGGACAGGGCTTGACGAGCAGTACTTC
TRBD2,-,TRBJ2-1,TRBV11-2,CASSLDRRGVYNEQFF,TGTGCCAGCAGCTTAGATCGCCGGGGGGTCTACAATGAGCAGTTCTTC
-,-,TRBJ1-6,TRBV5-8,CASSLDSHSPLHF,TGTGCCAGCAGCTTGGACAGTCATTCACCCCTCCACTTT
-,-,TRBJ1-5,TRBV2,CASRARSEGNQPQHF,TGTGCCAGCAGGGCACGGTCAGAGGGAAATCAGCCCCAGCATTTT
-,-,TRBJ2-5,TRBV7-2,CASSPQWTDQETQYF,TGTGCCAGCAGCCCTCAGTGGACAGACCAAGAGACCCAGTACTTC